A single T cell receptor beta chain is shown here with its context. TCRdb's copy holds only in-frame clones and misses some; the assay was immunoSEQ multiplex PCR. The sample consists of 25,000 to 30,000 clones, 82% of them appearing once. The record originates from a study of OX40 agonist ivuxolimab in advanced cancers. The ends lost 0 bases at V and 4 bases at J; junction bases unmatched: 10. This CDR3 spans 19 amino acids. Germline CDR1 is SGHTS and CDR2 is YDEGEE. V is TRBV5-8 and J is TRBJ2-1; 13 positions agree with TRBD2. The source material was CD4+ or CD8+ T cells sorted from blood, sampled in a trial of the OX40 agonist ivuxolimab. The origin of this receptor is an adult with an advanced solid tumor such as melanoma, head and neck, liver or kidney cancer. The CDR3 nucleotides read TGTGCCAGCAGCTTGGCCTGGGGACTAGCGGGACTTATTTACAATGAGCAGTTCTTC. This gives the protein CASSLAWGLAGLIYNEQFF.